A single sample is the source of the 14 T cell receptor beta chains below, sequenced in a study of OX40 agonist ivuxolimab in advanced cancers. Sequenced by immunoSEQ multiplex PCR; TCRdb stores in-frame clones only, minus some. There are over 60,000 clones in the sample; approximately 90% occur only once, and 0.38% lies in the top ten. Sequencing used CD4+ or CD8+ T cells sorted from blood, obtained in a trial of the OX40 agonist ivuxolimab. Source of these receptors: an adult with an advanced solid tumor such as melanoma, head and neck, liver or kidney cancer.

The chain combines TRBV6-5 with TRBJ1-5; the D gene is possibly TRBD1 (6 bases). Per the germline V gene, CDR1 is MNHEY and CDR2 is SVGAGI. The length of the CDR3 is 13 residues. V shed 5 bases and J shed 3 bases, with 8 bases lying between them. The chain's CDR3 is CASSDRNNQPQHF. The CDR3 DNA sequence: TGTGCCAGCAGTGACAGGAACAATCAGCCCCAGCATTTT.

V gene TRBV5-8 combines with J gene TRBJ2-7, with D possibly TRBD2 on 6 matching bases. Trimming removed 4 bases at V and 0 bases at J, with 11 bases between. The CDR3 is 14 residues long. Germline-derived CDR1 and CDR2 are SGHTS and YDEGEE. CDR3 sequence: CASSAGRTSYEQYF. CDR3 nucleotides: TGTGCCAGCAGCGCGGGACGGACCTCCTACGAGCAGTACTTC.

The chain combines TRBV14 with TRBJ2-7; perhaps TRBD1 as D (5 bases). Per the germline V gene, CDR1 is SGHDN and CDR2 is FVKESK. The CDR3 sequence is 12 residues long. V gave up 4 bases and J gave up 3 bases, with 7 bases separating them. The CDR3 region has the DNA TGTGCCAGCAGCCCTCAGGGCTACGAGCAGTACTTC. Amino acids: CASSPQGYEQYF.

The chain links TRBV27 to TRBJ1-5; TRBD1 aligns across 7 bases. The length of the CDR3 is 14 residues. Germline V lookup: CDR1 MNHEY, CDR2 SMNVEV (reference sequence). Germline trimming cut 5 bases from V and 7 bases from J; bases unmatched to any gene: 8. The CDR3 nucleotides are TGTGCCAGCAGTGAACAGGGGTATCGACAGCCCCAGCATTTT. This codes for CASSEQGYRQPQHF.

V usage is TRBV6-5 and J usage is TRBJ1-6, with 8 bases lining up with TRBD1. CDR1 is MNHEY and CDR2 is SVGAGI in the germline V gene. The CDR3 totals 16 residues. V lost 2 bases and J lost 7; bases outside the gene matches: 7. The CDR3 DNA reads as TGTGCCAGCAGTTACGAGTCGGGACAGGTCAATTCACCCCTCCACTTT. Translation gives CASSYESGQVNSPLHF.

The chain employs TRBV5-4 and TRBJ2-2; 10 nucleotides line up with TRBD2. Germline V CDR1 and CDR2: SGHNT, YYREEE (reference sequence). CDR3 length: 15 residues. J was trimmed by 2 bases and V by 5 bases; bases with no gene match: 3. The CDR3, as DNA: TGTGCCAGCAGTTCTAGCGGGAGTAACACCGGGGAGCTGTTTTTT. Translated: CASSSSGSNTGELFF.

V gene TRBV5-1 combines with J gene TRBJ1-2; tentative D call: TRBD1 (5 bases). V was trimmed by 5 bases and J by 3 bases, leaving 14 bases between them. The CDR3 sequence is 14 residues long. Germline V gene sequence: CDR1 SGHRS, CDR2 YFSETQ. CDR3 coding DNA: TGCGCCAGCAGACCAACAGGAGGTGACTATGGCTACACCTTC. Protein sequence: CASRPTGGDYGYTF.

The chain uses TRBV11-3 and TRBJ2-7; D may be TRBD1 (6 bases). Looked up from germline, CDR1 is SGHNT and CDR2 is YENEEA. With 5 bases removed from V and 2 bases from J, the gap between germline ends came to 16 bases. CDR3 length: 15 residues. The CDR3 sequence is CASSPLWTATYEQYF. For the CDR3, the DNA is TGTGCCAGCAGCCCCCTATGGACAGCGACCTACGAGCAGTACTTC.

This clone showed up just once. The chain has TRBV7-9 and TRBJ1-4; 7 bases map to TRBD1. Germline V lookup: CDR1 SEHNR, CDR2 FQNEAQ (reference sequence). This CDR3 has 14 amino acids. V gave up 4 bases and J gave up 6 bases; unmatched junction bases: 5. CDR3 amino acids: CASSSTGAHEKLFF. Written as DNA, the CDR3 is TGTGCCAGCAGCTCTACAGGGGCCCATGAAAAACTGTTTTTT.

The V call is TRBV11-3, the J call TRBJ1-5; D not resolved. The CDR3 is made up of 14 amino acids. With 5 bases removed from V and 3 bases from J, the gap between germline ends came to 11 bases. The germline gives CDR1 SGHNT, CDR2 YENEEA. This CDR3 reads CASSHTDVNQPQHF. CDR3 bases: TGTGCCAGCAGCCATACCGACGTCAATCAGCCCCAGCATTTT.

Only one count was recorded for this clone. V and J are TRBV13 and TRBJ2-3, with unresolved D. CDR1 PRHDT and CDR2 FYEKMQ come from the germline V gene (reference sequence). The V and J ends lost 5 bases and 9 bases respectively, with 12 bases between them. The CDR3 spans 12 residues. CDR3 loop: CASSSPTQTQYF. The CDR3 DNA follows: TGTGCCAGCAGCAGTCCAACTCAAACGCAGTATTTT.

CDR3 in amino acids: CASSYPYPTGTDTQYF. CDR3 coding DNA: TGTGCCAGCAGTTACCCTTACCCGACAGGGACGGATACGCAGTATTTT. The genes are TRBV6-6 and TRBJ2-3, with 7 bases lining up with TRBD1. The CDR3 loop spans 16 amino acids. The ends lost 2 bases at V and 6 bases at J; junction bases unmatched: 11. In germline, CDR1 is MNHNY, CDR2 SVGAGI (reference sequence).

The rearrangement uses TRBV11-3 and TRBJ2-1, with 13 bases aligning to TRBD2. In germline, CDR1 is SGHNT, CDR2 YENEEA. The CDR3 sequence is 15 residues long. After removal of 4 bases from V and 6 bases from J, the junction contained 3 bases not matched to a gene. This CDR3 reads CASSWTSGRSNEQFF. CDR3 in DNA: TGTGCCAGCAGCTGGACTAGCGGGAGAAGCAATGAGCAGTTCTTC. The whole variable domain, filled in from reference TRBV11-3 and TRBJ2-1, reads EAGVVQSPRYKIIEKKQPVAFWCNPISGHNTLYWYLQNLGQGPELLIRYENEEAVDDSQLPKDRFSAERLKGVDSTLKIQPAELGDSAVYLCASSWTSGRSNEQFFGPGTRLTVL.

V usage is TRBV5-1 and J usage is TRBJ1-2, with TRBD1 as a possible D gene (6 bases). Germline values: CDR1 SGHRS, CDR2 YFSETQ. The germline V and J ends were trimmed by 2 bases and 8 bases, with 13 bases remaining between them. The CDR3 totals 13 residues. CDR3 sequence reads: CASSLSGDDGYTF. CDR3 DNA sequence: TGCGCCAGCAGCTTATCAGGGGACGACGGCTACACCTTC.